The TCR beta chain described here comes from a study of spatial heterogeneity in lung cancer. Via MiXCR, TCRdb re-called the 5' RACE reads, giving one row per CDR3 protein. Of about 42,000 distinct CDR3 sequences detected, 6.8% appear once; the ten largest clones hold 40% to 45%. This clonotype showed up many times. What it binds is unknown. As for time point: sample taken at primary tumor resection. The authors sequenced whole RNA from tumor, nontumor lung or frozen PBMC without sorting. Overall study results and limits: More often at tumor resection than at routine follow-up, ubiquitous expanded tumor TCRs were detected in the blood.

The sequencing used PBMCs, collected at surgery. The clonotype was recovered from a female donor with early-stage non-small cell lung cancer.

The CDR3 spells CASSLGTGEETQYF. CDR3 sequence (DNA): TGCGCCAGCAGCCTGGGGACAGGCGAAGAGACCCAGTACTTC. This chain links TRBV5-1 with TRBJ2-5; TRBD1 aligns across 8 bases. This CDR3 contains 14 residues. Germline V gene data show CDR1 as SGHRS and CDR2 as YFSETQ. V shed 4 bases, J shed 3 bases, and the junction held 5 bases outside the gene matches.